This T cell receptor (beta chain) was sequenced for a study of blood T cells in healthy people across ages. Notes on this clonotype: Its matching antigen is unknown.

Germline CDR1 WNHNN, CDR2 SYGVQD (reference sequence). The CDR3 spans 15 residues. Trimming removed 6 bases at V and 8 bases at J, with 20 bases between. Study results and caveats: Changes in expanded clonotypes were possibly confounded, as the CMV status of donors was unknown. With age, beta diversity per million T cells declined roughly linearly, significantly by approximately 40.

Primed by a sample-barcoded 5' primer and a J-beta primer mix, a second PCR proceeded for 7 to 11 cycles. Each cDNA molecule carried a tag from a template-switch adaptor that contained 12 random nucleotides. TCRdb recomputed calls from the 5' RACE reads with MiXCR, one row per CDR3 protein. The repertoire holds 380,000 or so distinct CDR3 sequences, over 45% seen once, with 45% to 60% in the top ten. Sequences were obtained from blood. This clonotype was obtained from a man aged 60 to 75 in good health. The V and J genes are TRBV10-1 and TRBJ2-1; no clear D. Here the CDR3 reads CASRPSGDRPHEQFF. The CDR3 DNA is TGCGCCAGCAGGCCAAGTGGCGATCGCCCCCATGAGCAGTTCTTC.